One sample yielded the 13 T cell receptor beta chains listed below, sequenced in a study of blood T cells in healthy people across ages. The second PCR ran about 6 to 12 cycles with a sample-barcoded 5' primer and J-beta primers. In TCRdb, the 5' RACE reads were re-called with MiXCR into one record per CDR3 protein. The table has 1.5 million to 1.8 million distinct CDR3 sequences, 35% to 45% seen once. Specimen: blood. These receptors originate from a young woman in good health.

A few counts support this clonotype. The chain has TRBV5-1 and TRBJ2-7; 10 positions agree with TRBD2. The germline gives CDR1 SGHRS, CDR2 YFSETQ. J lost 2 bases, V lost 2 bases, and 4 bases had no gene match. The CDR3 totals 15 residues. The CDR3 region has the DNA TGCGCCAGCAGCTTACTAGCGGGGTTCACCTACGAGCAGTACTTC. Protein: CASSLLAGFTYEQYF.

The V gene is TRBV7-9, the J gene TRBJ1-1; unclear D gene. Germline V gives CDR1 SEHNR, CDR2 FQNEAQ (reference sequence). This CDR3 has 13 residues. The ends were cut back, 11 bases at V and 3 bases at J, with 16 bases in the middle. CDR3 in DNA: TGTGCCGGTCAAAGGCAGGAGCACACTGAAGCTTTCTTT. The encoded protein is CAGQRQEHTEAFF.

V gene TRBV25-1 combines with J gene TRBJ1-3; perhaps TRBD1 as D (5 bases). The germline V gene encodes CDR1 MGHDK and CDR2 SYGVNS. The length of the CDR3 is 15 residues. V was clipped by 3 bases and J by 2 bases, with 11 bases between them. The CDR3 DNA follows: TGTGCCAGCAGTGATGATCAGGGCGCTGGAAACACCATATATTTT. Amino acids: CASSDDQGAGNTIYF. Supplemented by reference TRBV25-1 and TRBJ1-3, the full variable domain reads EADIYQTPRYLVIGTGKKITLECSQTMGHDKMYWYQQDPGMELHLIHYSYGVNSTEKGDLSSESTVSRIRTEHFPLTLESARPSHTSQYLCASSDDQGAGNTIYFGEGSWLTVV.

The chain joins TRBV29-1 to TRBJ2-7; TRBD1 or TRBD2 may be the D gene (5 bases each). Trimming removed 2 bases at V and 2 bases at J, with 22 bases between. Germline values: CDR1 SQVTM, CDR2 ANQGSEA. This CDR3 spans 17 amino acids. CDR3 nucleotides: TGCAGCGTTGAATGTGGAGAGGGACCGATAATTACCTACGAGCAGTACTTC. Translated: CSVECGEGPIITYEQYF.

This chain connects TRBV20-1 to TRBJ2-3; 9 bases fit TRBD2. The CDR3 is 17 residues long. Trimming took 5 bases from V and 0 from J; bases not matched to a gene: 12. Germline V gene lookup returns CDR1 DFQATT and CDR2 SNEGSKA (reference sequence). CDR3 in amino acids: CSAEPGLAEMSTDTQYF. In DNA form, the CDR3 reads TGCAGTGCTGAGCCGGGACTAGCCGAAATGAGCACAGATACGCAGTATTTT.

The chain uses TRBV11-2 and TRBJ2-3; 8 nucleotides align to TRBD1. V lost 6 bases, J lost 4 bases, and 9 bases stayed unmatched. The CDR3 totals 15 residues. Looked up from germline, CDR1 is SGHAT and CDR2 is FQNNGV. The CDR3 protein is CASRSTGARADTQYF. The CDR3 bases are TGTGCCAGCAGATCGACAGGGGCCAGGGCAGATACGCAGTATTTT.

This clonotype has ten or more counts. The chain recombines TRBV20-1 with TRBJ2-3; 10 nucleotides agree with TRBD2. Germline CDR1 and CDR2: DFQATT and SNEGSKA (reference sequence). CDR3 length: 15 amino acids. V lost 3 bases and J lost 5; bases outside the gene matches: 8. The CDR3 protein is CSASRTSGMGDTQYF. CDR3 coding DNA: TGCAGTGCTAGCCGAACTAGCGGGATGGGAGATACGCAGTATTTT.

This clonotype has at least ten counts. V is TRBV9 and J is TRBJ1-5; 7 nucleotides align to TRBD1. The germline CDR1 and CDR2 sequences are SGDLS and YYNGEE. V lost 0 bases and J lost 7; bases outside the gene matches: 4. The CDR3 length is 14 residues. CDR3 amino acids: CASSVGGGGQPQHF. Written as DNA, the CDR3 is TGTGCCAGCAGCGTAGGAGGGGGCGGGCAGCCCCAGCATTTT.

The CDR3 DNA reads as TGTGCCAGCAGTGCGACTAGGAACACCGGGGAGCTGTTTTTT. The encoded protein is CASSATRNTGELFF. This chain links TRBV6-1 with TRBJ2-2; a possible D gene is TRBD2 (6 bases). Trimming took 4 bases from V and 1 from J, leaving 7 bases between them. The CDR3 loop spans 14 amino acids. Germline assignment: CDR1 MNHNS and CDR2 SASEGT.

This clonotype was counted once. The chain has TRBV7-9 and TRBJ1-6; D is possibly TRBD1 (6 bases). Deletions cut 3 bases from V and 8 bases from J, with 14 bases between. Germline loops: CDR1 SEHNR, CDR2 FQNEAQ (reference sequence). This CDR3 contains 15 residues. The CDR3 region is CASSLHQGSDSPLHF. DNA for the CDR3: TGTGCCAGCAGCTTGCATCAGGGGTCGGATTCACCCCTCCACTTT.

The V and J genes are TRBV12-3 or TRBV12-4 and TRBJ1-1; D is uncertain. The CDR3 has 11 residues. V was cut by 8 bases and J by 4 bases, with 8 bases left in between. The CDR3 sequence is CASGRATEAFF. In nucleotides, the CDR3 is TGTGCCAGCGGGCGGGCCACTGAAGCTTTCTTT.

This chain links TRBV2 with TRBJ1-5, with 8 bases identical to TRBD1. J gave up 4 bases and V 1 base, and 3 bases lay outside the gene matches. This CDR3 has 15 residues. Per the germline V gene, CDR1 is SNHLY and CDR2 is FYNNEI. The CDR3 loop reads CASSEGDRTNQPQHF. CDR3 nucleotide sequence: TGTGCCAGCAGTGAAGGGGACAGGACGAATCAGCCCCAGCATTTT.

The J gene is TRBJ1-1, the V gene TRBV4-3; D ambiguous. The CDR3 contains 14 residues. Germline V gene data show CDR1 as LGHNA and CDR2 as YSLEER. Trimming stripped 1 base from V and 3 bases from J, with 9 bases between. The CDR3 region is CASSQGVGDTEAFF. As DNA, the CDR3 is TGCGCCAGCAGCCAAGGTGTCGGGGACACTGAAGCTTTCTTT.